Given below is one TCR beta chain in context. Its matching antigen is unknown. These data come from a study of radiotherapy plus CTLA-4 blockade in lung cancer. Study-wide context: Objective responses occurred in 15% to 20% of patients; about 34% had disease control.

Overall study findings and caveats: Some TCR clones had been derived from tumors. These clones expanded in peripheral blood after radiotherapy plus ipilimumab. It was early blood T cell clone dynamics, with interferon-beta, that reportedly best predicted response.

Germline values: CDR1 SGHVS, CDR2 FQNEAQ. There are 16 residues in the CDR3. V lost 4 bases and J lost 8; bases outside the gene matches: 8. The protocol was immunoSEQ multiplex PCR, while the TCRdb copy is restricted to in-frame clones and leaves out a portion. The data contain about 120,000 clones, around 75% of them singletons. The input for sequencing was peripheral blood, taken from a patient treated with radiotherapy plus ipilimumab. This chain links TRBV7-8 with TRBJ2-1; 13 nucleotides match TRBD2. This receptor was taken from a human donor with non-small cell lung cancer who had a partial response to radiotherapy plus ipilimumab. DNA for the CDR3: TGTGCCAGCAGCTCCCGACTAGCGGGAGGTAGGCATGAGCAGTTCTTC. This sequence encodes CASSSRLAGGRHEQFF.